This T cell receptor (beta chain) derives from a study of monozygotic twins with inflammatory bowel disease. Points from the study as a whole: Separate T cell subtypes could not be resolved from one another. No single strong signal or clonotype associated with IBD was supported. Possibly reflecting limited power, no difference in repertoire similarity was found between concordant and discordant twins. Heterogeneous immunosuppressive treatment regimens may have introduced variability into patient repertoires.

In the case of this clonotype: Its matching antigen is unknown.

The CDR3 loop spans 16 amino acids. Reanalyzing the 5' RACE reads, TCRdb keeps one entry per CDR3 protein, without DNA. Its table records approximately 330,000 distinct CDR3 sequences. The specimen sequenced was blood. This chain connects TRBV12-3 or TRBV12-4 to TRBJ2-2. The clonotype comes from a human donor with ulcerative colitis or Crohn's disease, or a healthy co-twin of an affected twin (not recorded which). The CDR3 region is CASTSRQVPNTGELFF.